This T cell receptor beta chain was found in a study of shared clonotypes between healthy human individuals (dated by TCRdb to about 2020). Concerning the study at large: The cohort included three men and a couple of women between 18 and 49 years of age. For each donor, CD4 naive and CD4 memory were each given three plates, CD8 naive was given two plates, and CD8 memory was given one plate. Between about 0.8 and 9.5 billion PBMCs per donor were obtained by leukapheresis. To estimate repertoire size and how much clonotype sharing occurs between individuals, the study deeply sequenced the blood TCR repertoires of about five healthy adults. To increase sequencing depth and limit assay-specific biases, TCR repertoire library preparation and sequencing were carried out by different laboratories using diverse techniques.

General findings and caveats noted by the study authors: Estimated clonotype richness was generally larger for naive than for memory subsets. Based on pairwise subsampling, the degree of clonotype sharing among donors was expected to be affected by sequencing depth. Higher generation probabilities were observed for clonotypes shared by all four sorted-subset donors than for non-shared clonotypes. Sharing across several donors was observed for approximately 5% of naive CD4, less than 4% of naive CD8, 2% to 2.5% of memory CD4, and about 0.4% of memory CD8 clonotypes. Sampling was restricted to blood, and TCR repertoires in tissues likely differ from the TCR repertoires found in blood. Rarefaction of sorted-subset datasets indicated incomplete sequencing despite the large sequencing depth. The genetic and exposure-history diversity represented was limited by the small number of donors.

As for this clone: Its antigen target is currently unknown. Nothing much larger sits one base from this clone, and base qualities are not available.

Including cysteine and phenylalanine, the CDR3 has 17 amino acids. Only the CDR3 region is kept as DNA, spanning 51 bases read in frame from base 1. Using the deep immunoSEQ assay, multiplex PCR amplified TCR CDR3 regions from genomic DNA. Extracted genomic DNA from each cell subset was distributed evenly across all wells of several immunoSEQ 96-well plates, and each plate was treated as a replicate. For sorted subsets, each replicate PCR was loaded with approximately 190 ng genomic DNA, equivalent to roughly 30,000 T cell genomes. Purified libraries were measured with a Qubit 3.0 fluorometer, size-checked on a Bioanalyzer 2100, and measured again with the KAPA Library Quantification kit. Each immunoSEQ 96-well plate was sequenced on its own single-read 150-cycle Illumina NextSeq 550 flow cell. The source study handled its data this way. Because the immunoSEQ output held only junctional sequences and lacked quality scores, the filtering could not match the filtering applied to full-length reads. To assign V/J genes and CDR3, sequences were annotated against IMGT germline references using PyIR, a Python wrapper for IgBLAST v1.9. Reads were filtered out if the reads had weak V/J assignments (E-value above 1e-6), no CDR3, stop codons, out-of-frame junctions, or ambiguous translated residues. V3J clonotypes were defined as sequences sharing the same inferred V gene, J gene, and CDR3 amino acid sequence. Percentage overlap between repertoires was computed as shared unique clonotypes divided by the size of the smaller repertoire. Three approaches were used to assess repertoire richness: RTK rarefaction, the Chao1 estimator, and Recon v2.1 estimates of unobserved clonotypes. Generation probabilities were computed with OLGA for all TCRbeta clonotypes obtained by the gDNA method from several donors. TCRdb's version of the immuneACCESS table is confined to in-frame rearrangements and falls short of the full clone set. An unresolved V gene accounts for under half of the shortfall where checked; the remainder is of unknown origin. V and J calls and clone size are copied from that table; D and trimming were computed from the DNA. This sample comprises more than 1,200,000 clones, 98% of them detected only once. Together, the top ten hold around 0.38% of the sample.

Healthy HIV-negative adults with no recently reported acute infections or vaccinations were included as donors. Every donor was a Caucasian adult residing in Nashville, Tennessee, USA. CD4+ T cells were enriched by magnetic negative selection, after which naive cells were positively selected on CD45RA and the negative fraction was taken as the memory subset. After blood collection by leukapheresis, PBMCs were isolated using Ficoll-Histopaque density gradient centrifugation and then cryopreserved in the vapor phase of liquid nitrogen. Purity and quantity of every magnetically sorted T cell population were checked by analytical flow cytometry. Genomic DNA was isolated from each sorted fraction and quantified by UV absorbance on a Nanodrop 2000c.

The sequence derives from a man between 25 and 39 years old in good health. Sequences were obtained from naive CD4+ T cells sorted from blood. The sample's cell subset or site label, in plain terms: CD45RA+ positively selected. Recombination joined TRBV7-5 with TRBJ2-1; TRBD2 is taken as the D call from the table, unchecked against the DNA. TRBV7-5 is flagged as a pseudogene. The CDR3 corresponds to CARSLAIGLARGNEQFF. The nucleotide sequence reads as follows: TGTGCCAGAAGCTTAGCGATTGGACTAGCGCGTGGAAATGAGCAGTTCTTC.